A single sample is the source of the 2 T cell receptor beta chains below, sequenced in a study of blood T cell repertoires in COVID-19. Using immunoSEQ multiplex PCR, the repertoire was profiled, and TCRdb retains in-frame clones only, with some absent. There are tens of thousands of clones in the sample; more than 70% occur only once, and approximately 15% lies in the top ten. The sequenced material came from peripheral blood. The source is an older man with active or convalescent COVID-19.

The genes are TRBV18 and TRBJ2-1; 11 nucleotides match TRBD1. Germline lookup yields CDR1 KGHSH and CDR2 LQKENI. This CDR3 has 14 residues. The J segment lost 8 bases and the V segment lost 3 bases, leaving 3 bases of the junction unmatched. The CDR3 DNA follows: TGTGCCAGCTCACCCGGGACAGGGGGTGATGAGCAGTTCTTC. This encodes CASSPGTGGDEQFF.

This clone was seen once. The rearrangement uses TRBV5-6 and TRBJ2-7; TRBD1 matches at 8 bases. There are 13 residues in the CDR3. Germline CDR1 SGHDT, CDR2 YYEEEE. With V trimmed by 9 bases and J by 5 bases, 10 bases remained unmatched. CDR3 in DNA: TGTGCCAAAAACCCGGCAGGGGGCGACGAGCAGTACTTC. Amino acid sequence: CAKNPAGGDEQYF.